Presented here are 21 T cell receptor beta chains from one specimen sequenced in a study of CD8 T cells in Susac syndrome. With random hexamers, reverse transcription was performed on about 0.5 to 1 ug of RNA. In TCRdb, the immunoSEQ multiplex PCR reads were re-called with MiXCR into one record per CDR3 protein. This table holds some 170,000 distinct CDR3 sequences, roughly 94% found once. The material sequenced was CD4+ T cells from PBMCs. These receptors were taken from a human donor in good health.

The rearrangement uses TRBV9 and TRBJ2-5; 9 nucleotides match TRBD2. The CDR3 spans 14 residues. V shed 4 bases and J 4 bases; nucleotides not matched to a gene: 5. Germline values: CDR1 SGDLS, CDR2 YYNGEE. CDR3 DNA: TGTGCCAGCAGCTTGGGACTAGCCGTAGAGACCCAGTACTTC. Protein sequence: CASSLGLAVETQYF.

The rearrangement joins TRBV15 to TRBJ2-3; no clear D. The V and J ends lost 1 base and 0 bases respectively, with 8 bases between them. This CDR3 has 15 amino acids. From germline, CDR1 is LNHNV and CDR2 YYDKDF (reference sequence). The CDR3 spells CATSRVVGSTDTQYF. Here the CDR3 DNA reads TGTGCCACCAGCAGAGTCGTCGGGAGCACAGATACGCAGTATTTT.

This clonotype was observed once. The chain carries TRBV12-3 or TRBV12-4 and TRBJ1-5; TRBD1 matches at 7 bases. V lost 6 bases, J lost 10 bases, and 9 bases stayed unmatched. CDR3 size: 13 residues. The DNA of the CDR3 is TGTGCCAGCAGCCGACAGGGAGCGGAACCCCAGCATTTT. Amino acid sequence: CASSRQGAEPQHF.

J is TRBJ2-7 and V is TRBV27; 8 nucleotides line up with TRBD2. The CDR3 is 14 residues long. The germline V gene encodes CDR1 MNHEY and CDR2 SMNVEV (reference sequence). With 2 bases clipped from V and 1 base from J, the junction kept 1 base outside the gene matches. CDR3 loop: CASSLVAGSYEQYF. The CDR3 DNA reads as TGTGCCAGCAGTTTAGTAGCGGGATCCTACGAGCAGTACTTC.

J is TRBJ1-2 and V is TRBV2; D ambiguous. This CDR3 is 13 amino acids long. Trimming removed 6 bases from V and 4 bases from J, with 12 bases in between. Germline V CDR1 and CDR2: SNHLY, FYNNEI. In DNA form, the CDR3 reads TGTGCCAGCAGACCAGTGGGATCCTATGGCTACACCTTC. Protein product: CASRPVGSYGYTF.

The chain combines TRBV29-1 with TRBJ1-2, with D uncertain. The CDR3 has 12 amino acids. Germline assignment: CDR1 SQVTM and CDR2 ANQGSEA. The V and J ends lost 5 bases and 2 bases respectively, with 9 bases between them. The CDR3 region is CSVYGRNYGYTF. The CDR3 bases are TGCAGCGTTTACGGACGGAACTATGGCTACACCTTC.

CDR3 region: CATSESSSGSSYNEQFF. CDR3 nucleotide sequence: TGTGCCACCAGTGAGTCATCTAGCGGGAGCTCCTACAATGAGCAGTTCTTC. The J gene is TRBJ2-1, the V gene TRBV24-1; 10 nucleotides line up with TRBD2. This CDR3 comprises 17 residues. Germline V CDR1 and CDR2: KGHDR, SFDVKD. V shed 4 bases, J shed 0 bases, and the junction held 5 bases outside the gene matches.

The chain recombines TRBV7-9 with TRBJ2-2; TRBD1 is a possible D gene (6 bases). The CDR3 sequence is 13 residues long. Germline V gene data show CDR1 as SEHNR and CDR2 as FQNEAQ (reference sequence). The ends were cut back, 3 bases at V and 6 bases at J, with 8 bases in the middle. The CDR3 loop reads CASSFRTAGELFF. The CDR3 DNA reads TGTGCCAGCAGCTTTCGGACAGCCGGGGAGCTGTTTTTT.

The rearrangement joins TRBV20-1 to TRBJ1-2; 9 bases fit TRBD1. Germline V gives CDR1 DFQATT, CDR2 SNEGSKA (reference sequence). The junction had 10 bases not matched to a gene; V was cut back by 8 bases and J by 3 bases. The CDR3 is 14 amino acids. The CDR3 DNA reads as TGCAGTTGGTACAGGGGGCTTTTAGACTATGGCTACACCTTC. Translating gives CSWYRGLLDYGYTF.

V is TRBV20-1 and J is TRBJ1-5; TRBD1 matches at 7 bases. The CDR3 contains 16 residues. V was pared by 0 bases and J by 5 bases, with 10 bases of the junction left unmatched. CDR1 is DFQATT and CDR2 is SNEGSKA in the germline V gene (reference sequence). The CDR3 bases are TGCAGTGCTAGAGACCCCGAACAGGGGAAGCATCAGCCCCAGCATTTT. Its protein product is CSARDPEQGKHQPQHF.

The chain uses TRBV30 and TRBJ2-1, with a tentative D call TRBD1 (6 bases). Between the trimmed V and J ends, which lost 4 bases and 0 bases, there was a span of 10 bases. This CDR3 comprises 14 residues. Germline assignment: CDR1 GTSNPN and CDR2 SVGIG (reference sequence). CDR3 sequence (DNA): TGTGCCTGGACAGGGGCGAGCTCCTACAATGAGCAGTTCTTC. Encoded protein: CAWTGASSYNEQFF.

The V call is TRBV20-1, the J call TRBJ2-5; maybe TRBD2 (6 bases). The CDR3 has 13 amino acids. Per the germline V gene, CDR1 is DFQATT and CDR2 is SNEGSKA (reference sequence). V dropped 5 bases and J dropped 9 bases, with 19 bases sitting between them. This CDR3 reads CSAGLGSKRAQYF. The CDR3 DNA follows: TGCAGTGCTGGCCTCGGGAGTAAAAGGGCCCAGTACTTC.

This chain connects TRBV29-1 to TRBJ2-2; 8 nucleotides agree with TRBD1. Germline V gene sequence: CDR1 SQVTM, CDR2 ANQGSEA. The CDR3 has 14 residues. J gave up 5 bases and V 4 bases, and 6 bases lay outside the gene matches. Here the CDR3 DNA reads TGCAGCGTTGCCCCCAGGGGGCGGACCGGGGAGCTGTTTTTT. It codes for CSVAPRGRTGELFF.

The chain joins TRBV6-5 to TRBJ2-6, with D possibly TRBD2 on 6 matching bases. The germline gives CDR1 MNHEY, CDR2 SVGAGI. V dropped 0 bases and J dropped 2 bases, with 8 bases sitting between them. The CDR3 has 16 amino acids. The CDR3 here is CASSYSEGAGANVLTF. As DNA, the CDR3 is TGTGCCAGCAGTTACTCGGAGGGCGCTGGGGCCAACGTCCTGACTTTC.

This clonotype was observed a single time. The CDR3 protein is CASSQGSGMTNNEQFF. As DNA, the CDR3 is TGTGCCAGCAGCCAGGGTAGCGGGATGACGAACAATGAGCAGTTCTTC. This chain joins TRBV4-2 and TRBJ2-1; TRBD2 agrees at 8 bases. Germline V gives CDR1 LGHNA, CDR2 YNFKEQ. The CDR3 is made up of 16 amino acids. The V and J ends lost 3 bases and 5 bases, in that order; junction bases with no gene match: 9.

The rearrangement joins TRBV12-3 or TRBV12-4 to TRBJ2-1, with 12 bases that match TRBD1. This CDR3 spans 12 amino acids. Germline trimming cut 8 bases from V and 8 bases from J; bases unmatched to any gene: 1. As DNA, the CDR3 is TGTGCCAGCGGGACAGGGGGCGATGAGCAGTTCTTC. It yields the protein CASGTGGDEQFF.

The rearrangement links TRBV7-9 to TRBJ1-1, with D maybe TRBD1 (5 bases). Trimming took off 3 bases at V and 6 bases at J, with 8 bases between the two ends. Germline loops: CDR1 SEHNR, CDR2 FQNEAQ (reference sequence). This CDR3 spans 12 amino acids. CDR3 in amino acids: CASSFRAPEAFF. In DNA form, the CDR3 reads TGTGCCAGCAGCTTCAGGGCCCCTGAAGCTTTCTTT.

The V call is TRBV28, the J call TRBJ1-2; D perhaps matches TRBD1 (5 bases). Trimming stripped 2 bases from V and 8 bases from J, with 9 bases between. Per the germline V gene, CDR1 is MDHEN and CDR2 is SYDVKM. CDR3 length: 12 residues. The CDR3 sequence is CASSLPGLGYTF. CDR3 DNA sequence: TGTGCCAGCAGTTTACCAGGGTTAGGCTACACCTTC.

The chain is built from TRBV29-1 and TRBJ2-7; 10 nucleotides agree with TRBD1. The CDR3 is 15 amino acids. V lost 7 bases to trimming and J lost 3 bases; unmatched junction nucleotides: 12. Germline V gene lookup returns CDR1 SQVTM and CDR2 ANQGSEA. The CDR3 loop reads CSAVPGQGPDYEQYF. The DNA for the CDR3 is TGCAGCGCTGTGCCGGGACAGGGGCCAGACTACGAGCAGTACTTC.

V usage is TRBV29-1 and J usage is TRBJ1-5; unclear D gene. V shed 5 bases and J shed 4 bases, with 9 bases lying between them. Germline loops: CDR1 SQVTM, CDR2 ANQGSEA. The CDR3 runs 12 residues. The chain's CDR3 is CSVSSQNQPQHF. The CDR3 nucleotides read TGCAGCGTTAGTTCACAGAATCAGCCCCAGCATTTT.

The genes are TRBV4-3 and TRBJ2-3; 7 nucleotides agree with TRBD2. Trimming cost V 3 bases and J 2 bases; bases outside gene matches: 5. Looked up from germline, CDR1 is LGHNA and CDR2 is YSLEER. The CDR3 runs to 15 residues. The CDR3 sequence: CASSHQAGLTDTQYF. The CDR3 nucleotides read TGCGCCAGCAGCCACCAAGCGGGGCTCACAGATACGCAGTATTTT.